This T cell receptor (beta chain) was obtained from a study of T cell responses to AZD1222 COVID-19 vaccine. Study conclusions and caveats: Of the AZD1222 recipients, only 5 to 7 were seropositive at baseline. Following two doses of AZD1222, Spike-specific TCR breadth and depth rose. CD4 TCRs covered the whole spike, strongest at regions 160-218 and 743-854.

With respect to this clone: The antigen remains undetermined.

This CDR3 is built from 15 residues. Losses at the gene ends were 10 bases for V and 2 bases for J; bases not matched to a gene: 8. Germline CDR1 MDHEN, CDR2 SYDVKM. Method: immunoSEQ multiplex PCR; TCRdb's copy keeps in-frame clones and lacks some. The repertoire holds about 92,000 clones, with about nine tenths as singletons. V is TRBV28 and J is TRBJ2-1; 10 bases are shared with TRBD1. The clonotype comes from an adult in good health. The sequencing used peripheral blood, collected on day 0 of AZD1222 vaccination. The CDR3 DNA follows: TGTGCCATTGGTCACGGGACAGGGGCCTACAATGAGCAGTTCTTC. It codes for CAIGHGTGAYNEQFF.